This T cell receptor (beta chain) was sequenced in a study of CD8+ T cells in alopecia areata. The overall study: Treated patients swallowed 5 to 10 mg of oral tofacitinib twice daily. Overall study results and limits: One nonresponder makes the tie between baseline CD8+ expansion and response uncertain. Persistence during tofacitinib was seen for many expanded lesional clones in scalp and blood.

RNA extraction was followed by reverse transcription into cDNA, which acted as the sequencing template. Data came from immunoSEQ multiplex PCR; TCRdb stores just in-frame clones and leaves some out. The sample consists of approximately 200,000 clones, roughly 60% of them appearing once. Trimming removed 1 base from V and 8 bases from J; junction bases left unmatched: 4. The CDR3 contains 15 residues. Germline V CDR1 and CDR2: SGHRS, YFSETQ. Treatment described: oral pan-JAK inhibitor, 5-10 mg twice daily. As to this clone: Its antigen is currently unknown.

The material sequenced was CD4+ T cells sorted from blood, taken at week 24, from a patient treated with tofacitinib. This TCR came from a human donor with alopecia areata. V usage is TRBV5-1 and J usage is TRBJ1-6; 9 positions match TRBD1. CDR3 in amino acids: CASSLSGQGYSPLHF. The CDR3 nucleotides are TGCGCCAGCAGCTTGTCTGGACAGGGGTATTCACCCCTCCACTTT.